Following are 8 T cell receptor beta chains from one sample sequenced in a study of immune cell composition in non-small cell lung cancer. This table comes from immunoSEQ multiplex PCR, and its TCRdb copy is limited to in-frame clones, with some not included. The sample carries about 2,800 clones, roughly 79% recorded once. The sample consisted of lung tumor tissue. These receptors came from a human donor with non-small cell lung cancer.

The chain recombines TRBV19 with TRBJ2-5; 9 nucleotides agree with TRBD2. V trimming: 5 bases; J trimming: 4 bases; junction bases outside the gene matches: 5. There are 14 residues in the CDR3. Per germline, CDR1 LNHDA and CDR2 SQIVND (reference sequence). CDR3 sequence reads: CASSGREGRETQYF. In DNA form, the CDR3 reads TGTGCCAGTAGTGGGCGGGAGGGCCGAGAGACCCAGTACTTC.

The chain recombines TRBV2 with TRBJ1-2; 11 bases agree with TRBD1. CDR1 and CDR2 from the germline V gene are SNHLY and FYNNEI. Losses at the gene ends were 6 bases for V and 4 bases for J; bases not matched to a gene: 4. There are 14 residues in the CDR3. The CDR3 bases are TGTGCCAGCAGCGGACAGGGGGCTTCCTATGGCTACACCTTC. Protein sequence: CASSGQGASYGYTF.

The chain's CDR3 is CASSESFSGARGYTF. The CDR3 coding sequence is TGTGCCAGCAGTGAGAGTTTCTCAGGGGCGCGCGGCTACACCTTC. V usage is TRBV2 and J usage is TRBJ1-2; tentative D call: TRBD1 (6 bases). V was cut by 3 bases and J by 8 bases, with 19 bases left in between. The germline V gene has CDR1 SNHLY and CDR2 FYNNEI. CDR3 length: 15 amino acids.

The chain carries TRBV18 and TRBJ2-7; 7 nucleotides agree with TRBD1. The CDR3 runs to 16 residues. V trimming: 5 bases; J trimming: 2 bases; junction bases outside the gene matches: 12. In germline, CDR1 is KGHSH, CDR2 LQKENI. DNA for the CDR3: TGTGCCAGCTCAGCCTTGAAGGGGGCAATCGCCTACGAGCAGTACTTC. Protein sequence: CASSALKGAIAYEQYF. The full variable domain, rest sourced from reference TRBV18 and TRBJ2-7, is NAGVMQNPRHLVRRRGQEARLRCSPMKGHSHVYWYRQLPEEGLKFMVYLQKENIIDESGMPKERFSAEFPKEGPSILRIQQVVRGDSAAYFCASSALKGAIAYEQYFGPGTRLTVT.

V usage is TRBV11-2 and J usage is TRBJ2-7; 9 nucleotides line up with TRBD1. There are 17 residues in the CDR3. CDR1 is SGHAT, CDR2 FQNNGV, per germline. Trimming at V came to 0 bases and at J to 5 bases, leaving 11 bases not matched to a gene. CDR3 amino acids: CASSLDGGDRVRDEQYF. CDR3 coding DNA: TGTGCCAGCAGCTTAGATGGAGGGGACAGGGTGAGGGACGAGCAGTACTTC.

The chain joins TRBV9 to TRBJ2-7; 15 bases are a match to TRBD2. The CDR3 sequence is 15 residues long. V was pared by 4 bases and J by 6 bases, with 5 bases of the junction left unmatched. Germline V gene data show CDR1 as SGDLS and CDR2 as YYNGEE. CDR3 sequence (DNA): TGTGCCAGCAGCCCCATGGGACTAGCGGGAGGCGAGCAGTACTTC. This sequence encodes CASSPMGLAGGEQYF.

The V and J genes are TRBV10-1 and TRBJ2-1, with 9 positions matching TRBD2. The CDR3 length is 15 residues. The V segment lost 3 bases and the J segment 6 bases; nucleotides outside the gene matches: 6. CDR1 and CDR2 from the germline V gene are WNHNN and SYGVQD (reference sequence). CDR3 in amino acids: CASSEAGTSLNEQFF. The DNA for the CDR3 is TGCGCCAGCAGTGAAGCCGGGACTAGCCTCAATGAGCAGTTCTTC.

The CDR3 loop reads CASSYSGNTGELFF. CDR3 DNA: TGTGCCAGCAGTTATTCAGGGAACACCGGGGAGCTGTTTTTT. This chain connects TRBV6-5 to TRBJ2-2; D is ambiguous. In germline, CDR1 is MNHEY, CDR2 SVGAGI. The V end was cut by 3 bases, the J end by 1 base, with 6 bases between. CDR3 size: 14 residues.